The source of this TCR beta chain is a study of T cells in Graves' hyperthyroidism and ophthalmopathy (dated by TCRdb to the late 2010s). As for the study more broadly: Peripheral blood samples were taken at initial diagnosis, before any treatment was given. To identify distinguishing TCR V-J signatures, a discovery cohort of about 95 patients was used, comprising under 45 with Graves' ophthalmopathy and some 57 with stable Graves' hyperthyroidism. An independent validation cohort of around 19 hyperthyroidism patients and about 16 patients who later progressed to ophthalmopathy tested prospective prediction of ophthalmopathy. The 100 discovery patients were randomly split 7:3 into training and test sets. In about 6 Graves' hyperthyroidism patients, the study also compared T-cell repertoires from thyroid tissue with T-cell repertoires from blood. Once sampling was done, hyperthyroidism patients were given methimazole at a starting dose of 30 mg daily, whereas ophthalmopathy patients were given high-dose intravenous methylprednisolone. The paper describes TCR Vbeta CDR3 sequencing of roughly 130 peripheral blood samples, made up of about 41 ophthalmopathy patients, approximately 76 hyperthyroidism patients and 17 progressor patients. The study at large found these results: Most expanded thyroid clonotypes (frequency above 0.001) were also detected in blood, a finding suggesting that blood repertoires may reflect thyroid immune responses. In cross-validation, a model built on a 13 V-J signature told ophthalmopathy apart from stable hyperthyroidism with roughly 87% sensitivity and approximately 84% specificity, and in testing the same model reached 80%/75%. In validation, the model predicted progression to ophthalmopathy with around 71% sensitivity and roughly 75% specificity, a median of around 6.6 months before onset. Sample size was not statistically predetermined, and blinding of investigators to group allocation was not performed.

Moderately to severely active disease, a Clinical Activity Score of at least 3, a NOSPECS grade of at least 4, and a duration under 3 months were present in ophthalmopathy patients. The study excluded patients with uncontrolled infections, other autoimmune diseases, pregnancy or lactation. Diagnoses were based on clinical symptoms, serum thyroxine and TRAb, thyroid ultrasound and orbital computed tomography. Ficoll-Paque density gradient centrifugation was used to isolate PBMCs from around 10 ml of fresh peripheral blood. Trizol reagent was used to extract total RNA, and RNA quality was then checked on an Agilent 2100 Bioanalyzer. The junction shows trimming of 0 bases on V and 3 bases on J, plus 15 bases between the germline ends. There are 16 amino acids in the CDR3, from cysteine to phenylalanine inclusive. Only the CDR3 DNA is retained, 48 bases long and in frame from the first base. CDR1 SGDLS and CDR2 YYNGEE were looked up in the germline V gene.

Amplification of TCR beta CDR3 regions was carried out from RNA transcripts. The first round of RT-PCR for the TCR CDR3 was performed with the HTBI primer set and the Qiagen OneStep RT-PCR kit. The libraries were constructed in a second round of multiplex PCR and then size-selected and purified. Sequencing of the libraries was done on an Illumina HiSeq2000 using paired-end 100 bp reads. In the source study's methods: SOAPnuke was used to process the raw data, removing reads that contained adapters or uncalled bases, had a mean Phred below 15, or lacked an exact match to the constant primer or identifier. High-quality paired reads were merged using COPE v1.2.5, and each unique nucleotide sequence was defined as a clonotype. MiTCR v1.1 was used to align clonotypes to the IMGT TRBV, TRBD and TRBJ reference segments. Analysis was restricted to V-J combinations with a frequency above 0.0001, which covered about 99% of repertoires. A TCS score was defined as the ratio of F50 (clonal expansion) to E x V (chaos), with BLOSUM62-based TCRdist applied between CDR3 peptides within each V-J. Welch's t-statistics and random forest reduced roughly 530 V-J features to around 14, which were used in a naive Bayes classifier (R e1071). TCRdb took the public reads, trimmed them with fastp at Q25, ran MiXCR for clone calling and kept in-frame beta chains. CDR3 protein sequences are deduplicated, and each keeps its most common genes and DNA. For this entry, the V and J calls and clone size follow TCRdb and not the study's own pipeline. The sample data list around 300,000 distinct CDR3 sequences, and roughly 22% of these were observed just once. The ten largest clonotypes hold around two thirds of the sample.

Details on this clonotype: The antigen this receptor binds is unknown. Base qualities were left out, and no much larger clone turns up one base away.

The V and J genes are TRBV9 and TRBJ2-5; the D segment cannot be called with confidence. The sequenced material came from blood. This TCR was sampled from a man aged 25 to 40 with Graves' ophthalmopathy. The CDR3 region has the sequence CASSVASGRSEETQYF. DNA sequence: TGTGCCAGCAGCGTAGCCTCAGGACGGTCGGAAGAGACCCAGTACTTC.